This T cell receptor (beta chain) was captured in a study of beta chain features in type 1 diabetes. The authors reverse transcribed all of the isolated RNA, so sequencing captured expressed TCRB transcripts. Assay used: immunoSEQ multiplex PCR; TCRdb lists only in-frame clones, some missing. The repertoire has roughly 450,000 clones, roughly 10% of them found once; the top ten carry approximately 0.05%. The study, taken as a whole, reports: Researchers caution that PCR might favor shorter templates, equally among patients and controls.

Comment on this clone: The antigen is undetermined.

V gave up 2 bases and J gave up 6 bases, with 14 bases separating them. This CDR3 spans 16 amino acids. CDR1 SEHNR and CDR2 FQNEAQ come from the germline V gene (reference sequence). This chain links TRBV7-9 with TRBJ1-6; D might be TRBD1 (5 bases). The origin of this receptor is a woman aged 18-29 years in good health. The sequenced sample consisted of naive CD4+ T cells from blood. DNA for the CDR3: TGTGCCAGCAGCTTAAGGATGGGGGGACTTAATTCACCCCTCCACTTT. Amino acids: CASSLRMGGLNSPLHF.